Listed here is a single TCR beta chain. As yet, its antigen is unknown. The CDR3 has 14 residues. The ends were cut back, 0 bases at V and 7 bases at J, with 12 bases in the middle. Germline V gives CDR1 LGHNA, CDR2 YNFKEQ. The sample is drawn from a study of T cell responses to AZD1222 COVID-19 vaccine. Study-level points and caveats: White British people made up most donors, females outnumbered males, and clonal diversity was possibly underestimated. There were repertoire samples only from the period after the peak T cell response.

Sequencing was performed with immunoSEQ multiplex PCR; in TCRdb, only in-frame clones are kept and a portion is missing. The data hold about 120,000 clones, with 87% observed a single time. The receptor's source is an adult who received the AZD1222 COVID-19 vaccine. Sequenced here: peripheral blood, sampled 28 days after the second AZD1222 dose. V gene TRBV4-2 combines with J gene TRBJ2-5; a weak D match, TRBD2 (6 bases). The CDR3 DNA reads TGTGCCAGCAGCCAAGATCGGAGGGTAGGGACCCAGTACTTC. Its protein is CASSQDRRVGTQYF.